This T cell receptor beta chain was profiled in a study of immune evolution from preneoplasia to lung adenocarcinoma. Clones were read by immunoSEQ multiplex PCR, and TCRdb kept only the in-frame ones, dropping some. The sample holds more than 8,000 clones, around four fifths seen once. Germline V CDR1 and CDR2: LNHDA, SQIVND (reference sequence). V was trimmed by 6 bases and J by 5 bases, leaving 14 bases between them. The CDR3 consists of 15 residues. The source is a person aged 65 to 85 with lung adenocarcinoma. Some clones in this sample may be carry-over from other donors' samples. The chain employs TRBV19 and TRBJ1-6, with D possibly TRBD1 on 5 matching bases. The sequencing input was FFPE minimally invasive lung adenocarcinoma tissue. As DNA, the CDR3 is TGTGCCAGTAGCCAGGGTACGGTGAATAATTCACCCCTCCACTTT. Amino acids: CASSQGTVNNSPLHF.